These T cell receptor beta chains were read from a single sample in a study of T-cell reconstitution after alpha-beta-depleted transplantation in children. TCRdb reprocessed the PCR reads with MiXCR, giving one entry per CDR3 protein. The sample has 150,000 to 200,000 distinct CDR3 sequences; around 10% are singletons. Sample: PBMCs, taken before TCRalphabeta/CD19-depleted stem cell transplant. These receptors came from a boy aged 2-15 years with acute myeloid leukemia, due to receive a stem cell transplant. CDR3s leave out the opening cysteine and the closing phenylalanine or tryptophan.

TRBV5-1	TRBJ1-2	ASSLVPGPYGYT
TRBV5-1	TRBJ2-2	ASSLRQLENTGELF
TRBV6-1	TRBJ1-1	ASSQGWSQGGWVNTEAF
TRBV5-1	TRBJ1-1	ASSLETALNTEAF
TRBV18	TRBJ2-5	ASSPLEAETQY
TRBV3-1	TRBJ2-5	ASSQVLETQY
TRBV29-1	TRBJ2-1	SDSALTSDEQF
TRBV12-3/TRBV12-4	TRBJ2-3	ATTPRADTQY
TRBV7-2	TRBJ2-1	ASSLNWGEAYNEQF
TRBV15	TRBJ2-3	ATSDGEAYGTDTQY
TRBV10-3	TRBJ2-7	AISEWGYEQY
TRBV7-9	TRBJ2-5	ASSFGNRVQETQY
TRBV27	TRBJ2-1	ASSFRDRMFYEQF
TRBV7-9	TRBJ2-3	ASSAPPVGHTQY
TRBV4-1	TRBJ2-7	ASSQGTSGRYEQY
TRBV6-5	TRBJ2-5	ASSYALAYVEETQY
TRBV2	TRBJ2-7	ASSPGTSGYEQY
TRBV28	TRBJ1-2	ASSFGRTFAGYT
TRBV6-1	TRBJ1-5	ATYSGDSNQPQH
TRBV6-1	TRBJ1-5	ASSDGGGGQPQH
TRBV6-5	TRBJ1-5	ASSSRGDQPQH
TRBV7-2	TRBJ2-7	ASSLLAGALEQY
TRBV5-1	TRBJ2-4	ASSLELAGVGLAKNIQY
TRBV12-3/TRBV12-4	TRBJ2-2	ASSLDRTNTGELF
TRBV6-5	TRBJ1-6	ASSYGGVLLNSPLH
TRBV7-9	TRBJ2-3	ASSFPSRGTDTQY
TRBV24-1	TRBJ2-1	ATSELEPRGLEYNEQF
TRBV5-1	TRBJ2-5	ASGFTLADTETQY
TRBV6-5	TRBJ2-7	ASSRTGLYEQY
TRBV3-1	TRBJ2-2	ASSPLGLNTGELF
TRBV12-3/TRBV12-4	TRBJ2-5	ASSSPQRARETQY